This T cell receptor (beta chain) comes out of a study of shared clonotypes between healthy human individuals. Overall study: Each donor contributed plates that comprised three CD4 naive, three CD4 memory, two CD8 naive and one CD8 memory. General observations from the study: Specimens sampled were limited to blood, with tissue repertoires likely differing.

Adults of Caucasian background living in Nashville, Tennessee made up all donors. Data came from immunoSEQ multiplex PCR; TCRdb stores just in-frame clones and leaves some out. The table has approximately 1,000,000 clones, around 78% seen once; the top ten hold about 0.52%. Note on this clone: Its antigen is not known.

The receptor was isolated from a man in his late teens or twenties in good health. Some clones in this sample may be carry-over from other donors' samples. The sequenced sample consisted of memory CD4+ T cells from PBMCs. Noted subset: CD45RA-negative fraction.

The CDR3 DNA sequence: TGTGCCAGCAGTTTGGGACCGGGCTCTGGAAACACCATATATTTT. Translation: CASSLGPGSGNTIYF. This chain joins TRBV28 and TRBJ1-3, with D possibly being TRBD1 (5 bases). This CDR3 comprises 15 residues. Germline CDR1 is MDHEN and CDR2 is SYDVKM. Trimming cost V 3 bases and J 0 bases, with 9 bases left between them.